This T cell receptor beta chain appears in the sequencing data of a study of blood T cell repertoires in COVID-19 (dated by TCRdb to 2020 to 2022). About the investigation overall: Samples from collaborators originated in the United States, Italy and Spain and spanned both the acute and convalescent phases of COVID-19. The material from the prospective study consisted of cDNA or gDNA derived from T cells, B-cell-depleted T cells, or PBMCs. Subjects who had been exposed to COVID-19, were actively infected with it, or had recovered from it provided the deeply sampled blood TCRbeta repertoires that made up the dataset. The repertoires were released in a freely available public database intended as a resource for research on the immune response to SARS-CoV-2. Samples came from the ongoing ImmuneRACE study (first 160 participants) plus 1,254 subjects from 6 global collaborators. The sample metadata nearly always contained a de-identified subject ID, COVID-19 status, age in years and sex. Where HLA class I and class II types were available, the types were taken from metadata supplied by the sample provider, not from assay-based typing. Results and caveats for the whole study, not just this receptor: The quantity of clinical and demographic metadata differed by source and by participant and was supplied without curation.

V loses 5 bases of germline sequence and J loses 6 bases, and the interval between the two ends is 11 bases. In the germline V gene, CDR1 corresponds to SGHDT and CDR2 to YYEEEE. The CDR3 goes from the cysteine to the phenylalanine over 13 residues. The entry retains the CDR3 DNA only, 39 bases that are in frame from base 1. Samples from volunteer blood donors who had recovered from COVID-19 were contributed by a second Seattle source. The collaborating institutions used their own protocols to collect whole blood in K2EDTA tubes. For TCRbeta analysis, collaborator samples were shipped as frozen whole blood, as isolated PBMCs, or as DNA extracted from either sample type. With regard to this clone: The antigen it recognizes is unknown. No much larger clone exists at a distance of one base, and base qualities are not known.

TCRbeta CDR3 regions were amplified from genomic DNA using the immunoSEQ Assay, a bias-controlled multiplex PCR. In the original analysis: The number of nucleated cells in each sample was estimated by amplification of reference gene primers within the assay. To quantify the absolute abundance of each unique TCRbeta CDR3 rearrangement, sequence reads were collapsed and filtered. For each sample, productive Simpson clonality was calculated by taking the square root of Simpson's diversity index across productive rearrangements. TCRdb mirrors the immuneACCESS table, restricted to in-frame sequences. Some clones are absent from its copies; in checked studies, under half trace to an unresolved V gene, and the reason for the others is unknown. V and J calls and clone size are copied from that table; D and trimming were computed from the DNA. In this sample the table shows about 340,000 clones, around nine tenths of which occur a single time. The ten largest clones represent 2.5% to 4% of the sample.

In this chain, TRBV5-6 is recombined with TRBJ2-2; the D region possibly corresponds to TRBD1 (5 bases align). The sample comprised peripheral blood. The clonotype originates from a young woman who had recovered from COVID-19. Read as DNA, the sequence is TGTGCCAGCAGACGTAGACAGCCCGGGGAGCTGTTTTTT. It specifies CASRRRQPGELFF.